The TCR beta chain under discussion was sequenced for a study of blood T cells in healthy people across ages. The CDR3 has 13 amino acids. Trimming at V came to 7 bases and at J to 7 bases, leaving 6 bases not matched to a gene. Germline V lookup: CDR1 SGHTA, CDR2 FQGNSA. Primed by a sample-barcoded 5' primer and a J-beta primer mix, a second PCR proceeded for about 7 to 11 cycles. Each sample provided no less than 2.5 million CDR3-containing paired-end reads. TCRdb recomputed calls from the 5' RACE reads with MiXCR, one row per CDR3 protein. The table records under 850,000 distinct CDR3 sequences, roughly 34% of them present only once.

Specimen: blood. The chain employs TRBV7-2 and TRBJ2-7; 11 bases fit TRBD1. The sequence derives from a man between 18 and 35 years old in good health. The CDR3 sequence: CASTWDRGNEQYF. CDR3 coding DNA: TGTGCCAGCACCTGGGACAGGGGGAATGAGCAGTACTTC.